This T cell receptor beta chain came from a study of OX40 agonist ivuxolimab in advanced cancers. Study-wide context: At just under 85% male, the cohort had a mean age of approximately 60 years, ranging from 23 to 79.

Germline CDR1 is MGHRA and CDR2 is YSYEKL. The CDR3 spans 17 residues. V shed 0 bases and J shed 0 bases, with 12 bases lying between them. Profiled with immunoSEQ multiplex PCR; TCRdb holds only in-frame clones, not every one. The top ten clones hold approximately 25% of a sample with 40,000 to 60,000 clones, around 93% of them seen once. The TCR sequence derives from an adult with an advanced solid tumor such as melanoma, head and neck, liver or kidney cancer. The genes are TRBV4-1 and TRBJ2-1; D remains unclear. Sample: CD4+ or CD8+ T cells sorted from blood, taken in a trial of the OX40 agonist ivuxolimab. The CDR3 DNA reads as TGCGCCAGCAGCCAAGATACTGGCGGAGCCTCCTACAATGAGCAGTTCTTC. Protein product: CASSQDTGGASYNEQFF.